These 16 T cell receptor beta chains came from one sample sequenced in a study of response to subunit inactivated influenza vaccine (dated 2018 in TCRdb). The method behind the library was RT-PCR. Sequencing was carried out with an Illumina HiSeq 2500. TCRdb's own reprocessing of the public reads used fastp at Q25 and MiXCR and kept productive beta chains. Rows with a matching CDR3 protein are joined into one entry that keeps the most common DNA and genes. This sample comprises 200,000 to 300,000 distinct CDR3 sequences, 10% to 15% of them detected only once. The ten top clones hold 7.8% of the sample. The source material was non-naive T cells sorted from PBMCs, sampled 14 to 15 days before vaccination. According to the study, the label for this sample's cell subset or site signals: memory T cell fraction. These receptors were taken from a man between 45 and 60 years old who received an inactivated influenza vaccine. Donor details come from another sample of the same person, matched by shared clones.

As concerns this clonotype: A much bigger clone sits one base away, suggesting this may be a read error. The chain employs TRBV27 and TRBJ1-6; D call uncertain. Germline CDR1 reads MNHEY; CDR2 reads SMNVEV (reference sequence). CDR3 length equals 15 residues. The germline V and J ends were trimmed by 6 bases and 8 bases, with 17 bases remaining between them. The chain's CDR3 is CASSTDPLRYSPLHF. The CDR3 DNA reads as TGTGCCAGCAGCACCGACCCTCTGCGGTATTCACCCCTCCACTTT.

The chain couples TRBV12-3 or TRBV12-4 to TRBJ1-6; 9 nucleotides match TRBD1. The CDR3 runs to 13 residues. Unmatched junction bases numbered 7, after V lost 5 bases and J lost 14 bases. CDR3: CASSTGQGQALHF. The DNA of the CDR3 is TGTGCCAGCAGTACCGGACAGGGGCAAGCCCTCCACTTT.

The rearrangement links TRBV4-1 to TRBJ2-7, with 8 positions matching TRBD1. With V trimmed by 2 bases and J by 2 bases, 2 bases remained unmatched. CDR3 length equals 14 residues. Germline V lookup: CDR1 MGHRA, CDR2 YSYEKL. The DNA of the CDR3 is TGCGCCAGCAGCCAACCGGGACAGGCCTACGAGCAGTACTTC. Amino acid sequence: CASSQPGQAYEQYF.

V is TRBV28 and J is TRBJ2-5; TRBD2 matches 10 bases. CDR1 is MDHEN, CDR2 SYDVKM, per germline. With V trimmed by 1 base and J by 0 bases, 8 bases remained unmatched. The CDR3 totals 18 residues. Written as DNA, the CDR3 is TGTGCCAGCAGTTTATTATTAGCGGGAGGATACCACCAAGAGACCCAGTACTTC. This sequence encodes CASSLLLAGGYHQETQYF.

This sequence joins TRBV5-1 and TRBJ2-1; 7 bases align to TRBD2. V gave up 4 bases and J gave up 6 bases; unmatched junction bases: 10. The germline V gene encodes CDR1 SGHRS and CDR2 YFSETQ. This CDR3 has 15 amino acids. CDR3 protein: CASSVSGKTANEQFF. In DNA, the CDR3 is TGCGCCAGCAGCGTGAGCGGGAAGACCGCCAATGAGCAGTTCTTC.

The V and J genes are TRBV5-1 and TRBJ2-1; 9 nucleotides agree with TRBD2. This CDR3 has 16 amino acids. Germline assignment: CDR1 SGHRS and CDR2 YFSETQ. The junction had 5 bases not matched to a gene; V was cut back by 0 bases and J by 4 bases. CDR3 region: CASSLEGRGGYNEQFF. The CDR3 nucleotides read TGCGCCAGCAGCTTGGAGGGGCGGGGGGGGTACAATGAGCAGTTCTTC.

This clonotype was counted between two and nine times. The chain uses TRBV4-2 and TRBJ1-4; tentative D call: TRBD1 (5 bases). CDR1 is LGHNA and CDR2 is YNFKEQ in the germline V gene. The CDR3 runs to 18 residues. The ends were cut back, 0 bases at V and 1 base at J, with 15 bases in the middle. This chain's CDR3 is CASSQDRRRDVTNEKLFF. In DNA form, the CDR3 reads TGTGCCAGCAGCCAAGATAGGCGTAGGGACGTAACTAATGAAAAACTGTTTTTT.

This clonotype has just a few counts. The chain links TRBV7-2 to TRBJ2-1; D gene unclear. CDR1 is SGHTA, CDR2 FQGNSA, per germline. CDR3 size: 16 residues. Trimming pared 1 base from V and 0 bases from J, leaving 10 bases between. The CDR3 spells CASSLVVGSSYNEQFF. CDR3 coding DNA: TGTGCCAGCAGCTTAGTGGTCGGTTCCTCCTACAATGAGCAGTTCTTC. The entire variable domain, with the rest obtained from reference TRBV7-2 and TRBJ2-1, is as follows: GAGVSQSPSNKVTEKGKDVELRCDPISGHTALYWYRQSLGQGLEFLIYFQGNSAPDKSGLPSDRFSAERTGGSVSTLTIQRTQQEDSAVYLCASSLVVGSSYNEQFFGPGTRLTVL.

The genes are TRBV18 and TRBJ2-4, with 10 bases matching TRBD1. The CDR3 runs 15 residues. Per the germline V gene, CDR1 is KGHSH and CDR2 is LQKENI. V was pared by 3 bases and J by 8 bases, with 7 bases of the junction left unmatched. In DNA, the CDR3 is TGTGCCAGCTCACCGCCGGGGACAGGGGTAGACATTCAGTACTTC. It specifies CASSPPGTGVDIQYF.

This clonotype was detected a few times. This rearrangement joins TRBV19 to TRBJ2-6; 8 bases fit TRBD1. The CDR3 has 18 amino acids. Germline CDR1 is LNHDA and CDR2 is SQIVND (reference sequence). V shed 5 bases, J shed 0 bases, and the junction held 9 bases outside the gene matches. CDR3 loop: CASSRDRLTSSGANVLTF. CDR3 sequence (DNA): TGTGCCAGTAGTCGGGACAGGCTTACAAGCTCTGGGGCCAACGTCCTGACTTTC.

The gene calls are TRBV19 and TRBJ1-1; D remains unclear. The CDR3 consists of 13 residues. CDR1 and CDR2 (germline): LNHDA, SQIVND (reference sequence). V was cut by 4 bases and J by 0 bases, with 6 bases left in between. In nucleotides, the CDR3 is TGTGCCAGTAGTAACAGATTGAACACTGAAGCTTTCTTT. Protein product: CASSNRLNTEAFF. The full variable domain, in which reference TRBV19 and TRBJ1-1 provide the parts outside the CDR3, is DGGITQSPKYLFRKEGQNVTLSCEQNLNHDAMYWYRQDPGQGLRLIYYSQIVNDFQKGDIAEGYSVSREKKESFPLTVTSAQKNPTAFYLCASSNRLNTEAFFGQGTRLTVV.

This clonotype has only a few counts. The rearrangement links TRBV5-1 to TRBJ2-1; D possibly matches TRBD1 or TRBD2 (5 bases each). The CDR3 has 15 residues. Germline V gene data show CDR1 as SGHRS and CDR2 as YFSETQ. V lost 2 bases and J 0 bases, leaving 9 bases between the germline ends. The CDR3 is CASSFRGLSYNEQFF. The CDR3 nucleotides are TGCGCCAGCAGCTTCCGGGGCCTCTCCTACAATGAGCAGTTCTTC.

The chain combines TRBV6-5 with TRBJ2-1; the match to TRBD2 covers 14 bases. Germline CDR1 reads MNHEY; CDR2 reads SVGAGI. This CDR3 contains 16 residues. J gave up 2 bases and V 6 bases, and 3 bases lay outside the gene matches. The CDR3 coding sequence is TGTGCCAGCAGGTTGACTAGCGGGGGGGCCTACAATGAGCAGTTCTTC. It specifies CASRLTSGGAYNEQFF.

The CDR3 here is CASSARGPVGANVLTF. The CDR3 DNA follows: TGTGCCAGCAGCGCCCGGGGGCCTGTGGGGGCCAACGTCCTGACTTTC. The V gene is TRBV7-2, the J gene TRBJ2-6, with D possibly being TRBD1 or TRBD2 (6 bases each). The CDR3 extends over 16 amino acids. The germline V and J ends were trimmed by 5 bases and 4 bases, with 15 bases remaining between them. CDR1 and CDR2 (germline): SGHTA, FQGNSA.

The chain employs TRBV6-5 and TRBJ2-7, with TRBD1 matching over 7 bases. Per the germline V gene, CDR1 is MNHEY and CDR2 is SVGAGI. The CDR3 covers 14 residues. V was pared by 2 bases and J by 2 bases, with 3 bases of the junction left unmatched. The CDR3 sequence is CASSYAGGAYEQYF. The CDR3 nucleotides are TGTGCCAGCAGTTACGCAGGGGGAGCCTACGAGCAGTACTTC.

This clonotype was observed a few times. This rearrangement joins TRBV28 to TRBJ2-5; unclear D gene. The V and J ends lost 7 bases and 5 bases respectively, with 8 bases between them. In germline, CDR1 is MDHEN, CDR2 SYDVKM. CDR3 length equals 11 residues. The CDR3 sequence: CASKRWETQYF. The CDR3 DNA follows: TGTGCCAGCAAAAGATGGGAGACCCAGTACTTC. The full variable domain, its missing parts supplied by reference TRBV28 and TRBJ2-5, is DVKVTQSSRYLVKRTGEKVFLECVQDMDHENMFWYRQDPGLGLRLIYFSYDVKMKEKGDIPEGYSVSREKKERFSLILESASTNQTSMYLCASKRWETQYFGPGTRLLVL.